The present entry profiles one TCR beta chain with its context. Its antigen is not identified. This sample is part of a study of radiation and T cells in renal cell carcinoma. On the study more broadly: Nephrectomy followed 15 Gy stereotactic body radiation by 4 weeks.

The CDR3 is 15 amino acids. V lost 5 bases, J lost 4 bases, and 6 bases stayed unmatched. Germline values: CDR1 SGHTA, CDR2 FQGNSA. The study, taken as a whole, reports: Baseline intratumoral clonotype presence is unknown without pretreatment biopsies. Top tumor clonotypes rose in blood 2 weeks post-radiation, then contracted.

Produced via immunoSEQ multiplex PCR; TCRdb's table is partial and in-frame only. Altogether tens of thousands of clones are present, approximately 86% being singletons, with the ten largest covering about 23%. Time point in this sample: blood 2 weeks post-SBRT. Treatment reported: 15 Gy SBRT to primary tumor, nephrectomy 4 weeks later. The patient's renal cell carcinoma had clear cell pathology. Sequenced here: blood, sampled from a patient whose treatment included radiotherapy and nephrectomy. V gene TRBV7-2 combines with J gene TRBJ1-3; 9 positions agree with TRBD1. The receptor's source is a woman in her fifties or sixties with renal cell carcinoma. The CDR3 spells CASSPRTGVGNTIYF. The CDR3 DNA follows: TGTGCCAGCAGCCCCCGGACAGGGGTCGGAAACACCATATATTTT.